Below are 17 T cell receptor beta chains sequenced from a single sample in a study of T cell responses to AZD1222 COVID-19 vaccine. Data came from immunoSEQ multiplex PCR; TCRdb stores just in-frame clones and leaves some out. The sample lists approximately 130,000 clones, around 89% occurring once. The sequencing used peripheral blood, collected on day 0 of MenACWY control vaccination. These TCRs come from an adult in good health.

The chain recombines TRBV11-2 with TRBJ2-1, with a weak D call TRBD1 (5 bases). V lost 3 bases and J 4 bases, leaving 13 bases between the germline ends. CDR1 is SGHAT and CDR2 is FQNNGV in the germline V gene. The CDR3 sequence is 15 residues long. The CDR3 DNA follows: TGTGCCAGCAGCTTTGACCAGGGCAAGTACAATGAGCAGTTCTTC. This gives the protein CASSFDQGKYNEQFF.

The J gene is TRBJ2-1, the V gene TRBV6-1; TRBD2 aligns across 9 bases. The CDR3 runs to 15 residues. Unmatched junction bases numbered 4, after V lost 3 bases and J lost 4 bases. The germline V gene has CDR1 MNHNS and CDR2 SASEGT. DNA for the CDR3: TGTGCCAGCAGTGAGCGCGGGAGGGCGTACAATGAGCAGTTCTTC. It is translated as CASSERGRAYNEQFF.

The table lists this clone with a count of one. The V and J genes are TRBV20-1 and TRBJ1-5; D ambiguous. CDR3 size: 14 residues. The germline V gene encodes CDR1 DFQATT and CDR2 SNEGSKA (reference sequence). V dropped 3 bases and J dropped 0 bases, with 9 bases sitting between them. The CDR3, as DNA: TGCAGTGCTAGTTCCGCTTATAGCAATCAGCCCCAGCATTTT. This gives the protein CSASSAYSNQPQHF.

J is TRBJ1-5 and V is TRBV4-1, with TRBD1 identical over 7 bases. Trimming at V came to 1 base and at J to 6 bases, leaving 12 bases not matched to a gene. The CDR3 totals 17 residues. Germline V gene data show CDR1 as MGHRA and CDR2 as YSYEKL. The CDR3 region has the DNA TGCGCCAGCAGCCAAGGAAGTATAAGGACAGGCGGTCAGCCCCAGCATTTT. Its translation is CASSQGSIRTGGQPQHF.

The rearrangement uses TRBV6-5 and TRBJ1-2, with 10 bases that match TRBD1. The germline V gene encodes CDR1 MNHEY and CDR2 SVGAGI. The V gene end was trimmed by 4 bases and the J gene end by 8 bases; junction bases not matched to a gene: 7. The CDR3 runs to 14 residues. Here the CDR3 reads CASSFEGQGTGYTF. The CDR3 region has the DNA TGTGCCAGCAGTTTCGAGGGACAGGGGACGGGCTACACCTTC.

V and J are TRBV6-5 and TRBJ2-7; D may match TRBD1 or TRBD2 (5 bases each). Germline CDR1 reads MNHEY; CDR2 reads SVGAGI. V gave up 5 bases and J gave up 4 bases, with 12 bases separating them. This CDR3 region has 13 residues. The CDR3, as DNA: TGTGCCAGCAGTCCGGGACCGCGTTACGAGCAGTACTTC. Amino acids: CASSPGPRYEQYF.

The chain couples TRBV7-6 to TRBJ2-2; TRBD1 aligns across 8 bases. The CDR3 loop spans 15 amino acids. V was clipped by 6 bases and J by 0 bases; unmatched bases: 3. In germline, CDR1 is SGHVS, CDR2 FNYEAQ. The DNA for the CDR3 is TGTGCCAGCAGTTGGACAGGGCCGAACACCGGGGAGCTGTTTTTT. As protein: CASSWTGPNTGELFF.

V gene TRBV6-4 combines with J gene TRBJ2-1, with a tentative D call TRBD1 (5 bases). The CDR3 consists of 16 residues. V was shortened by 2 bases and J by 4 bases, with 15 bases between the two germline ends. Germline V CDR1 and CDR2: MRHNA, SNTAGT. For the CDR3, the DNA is TGTGCCAGCAGTGACGCGTTTGGACATACATACAATGAGCAGTTCTTC. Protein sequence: CASSDAFGHTYNEQFF.

As DNA, the CDR3 is TGTGCCAGCAGCCGGGACAGATTGAACACTGAAGCTTTCTTT. Translation gives CASSRDRLNTEAFF. The V and J genes are TRBV6-2 or TRBV6-3 and TRBJ1-1, with 7 bases fitting TRBD1. Losses at the gene ends were 6 bases for V and 0 bases for J; bases not matched to a gene: 4. CDR1 is MNHEY and CDR2 is SVGEGT in the germline V gene. CDR3 length: 14 amino acids.

CDR3 amino acids: CASSQDLGLAGTDTQYF. DNA of the CDR3: TGTGCCAGCAGCCAAGATTTGGGACTAGCGGGGACAGATACGCAGTATTTT. The chain joins TRBV14 to TRBJ2-3; TRBD2 matches 13 bases. Germline values: CDR1 SGHDN, CDR2 FVKESK. V trimming: 0 bases; J trimming: 3 bases; junction bases outside the gene matches: 3. The CDR3 runs to 17 residues.

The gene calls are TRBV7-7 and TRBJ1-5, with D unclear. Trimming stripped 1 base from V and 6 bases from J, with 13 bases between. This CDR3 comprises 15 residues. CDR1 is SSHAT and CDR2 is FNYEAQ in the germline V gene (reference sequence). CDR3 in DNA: TGTGCCAGCAGCTTAGACCCGAGACTGGTTCAGCCCCAGCATTTT. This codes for CASSLDPRLVQPQHF. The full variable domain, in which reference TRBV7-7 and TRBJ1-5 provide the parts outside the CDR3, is GAGVSQSPRYKVTKRGQDVTLRCDPISSHATLYWYQQALGQGPEFLTYFNYEAQPDKSGLPSDRFSAERPEGSISTLTIQRTEQRDSAMYRCASSLDPRLVQPQHFGDGTRLSIL.

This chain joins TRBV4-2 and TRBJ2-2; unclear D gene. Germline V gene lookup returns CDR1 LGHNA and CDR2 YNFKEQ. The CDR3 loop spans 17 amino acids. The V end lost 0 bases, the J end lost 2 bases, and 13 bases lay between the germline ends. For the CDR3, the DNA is TGTGCCAGCAGCCAAGATCAAGGTAGCAGTAACACCGGGGAGCTGTTTTTT. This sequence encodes CASSQDQGSSNTGELFF.

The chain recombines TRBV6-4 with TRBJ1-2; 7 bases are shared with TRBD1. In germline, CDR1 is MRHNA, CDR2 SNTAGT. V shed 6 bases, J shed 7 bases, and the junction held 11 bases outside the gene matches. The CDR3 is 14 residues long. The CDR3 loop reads CASRPSQGISGYTF. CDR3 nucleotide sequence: TGTGCCAGCAGACCTTCACAGGGGATAAGTGGCTACACCTTC.

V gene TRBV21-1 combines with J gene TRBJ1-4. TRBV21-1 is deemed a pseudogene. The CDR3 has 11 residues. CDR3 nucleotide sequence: TGTGCCAGCAGCAACGGTGAAAAACTGTTTTTT. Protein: CASSNGEKLFF.

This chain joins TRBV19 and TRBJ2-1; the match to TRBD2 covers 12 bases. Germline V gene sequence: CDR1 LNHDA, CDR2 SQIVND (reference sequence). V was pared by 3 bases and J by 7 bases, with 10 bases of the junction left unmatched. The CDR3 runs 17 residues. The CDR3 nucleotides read TGTGCCAGTAGTATCTCAGCATGGCTAGCGGGAGGGAATGAGCAGTTCTTC. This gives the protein CASSISAWLAGGNEQFF. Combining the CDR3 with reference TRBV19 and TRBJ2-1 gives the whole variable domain DGGITQSPKYLFRKEGQNVTLSCEQNLNHDAMYWYRQDPGQGLRLIYYSQIVNDFQKGDIAEGYSVSREKKESFPLTVTSAQKNPTAFYLCASSISAWLAGGNEQFFGPGTRLTVL.

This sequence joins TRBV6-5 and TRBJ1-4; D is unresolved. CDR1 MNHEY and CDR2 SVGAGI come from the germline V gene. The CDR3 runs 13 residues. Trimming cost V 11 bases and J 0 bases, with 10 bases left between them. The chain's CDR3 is CAARATTNEKLFF. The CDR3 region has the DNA TGTGCCGCCCGGGCGACAACTAATGAAAAACTGTTTTTT.

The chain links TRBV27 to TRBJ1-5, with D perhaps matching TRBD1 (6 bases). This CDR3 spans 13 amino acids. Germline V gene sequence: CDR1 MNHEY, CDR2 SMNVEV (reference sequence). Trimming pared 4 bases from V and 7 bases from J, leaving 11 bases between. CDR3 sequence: CASSWGAGQPQHF. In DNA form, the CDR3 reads TGTGCCAGCAGTTGGGGGGCAGGGCAGCCCCAGCATTTT.